This T cell receptor beta chain came from a study of cytomegalovirus exposure and HLA in healthy donors. The PCR ran on 60 Vbeta and 13 Jbeta primers. The assay was immunoSEQ multiplex PCR, and TCRdb's table has in-frame clones only and misses some. The sample contains approximately 100,000 clones, 70% to 80% of which appear only once. About this clone: The antigen remains unidentified.

CDR1 and CDR2 from the germline V gene are LGHNA and YSLEER. This CDR3 is 15 amino acids long. Trimming pared 6 bases from V and 0 bases from J, leaving 14 bases between. Study-level results: According to a later analysis, donors in an Asian-associated ancestry cluster reportedly had fewer N-insertions than the roughly 670-donor mean. Being productive about 90% or about 30% of the time was typical of most TCR beta V segments in an earlier analysis.

The material sequenced was PBMCs. The V gene is TRBV4-3, the J gene TRBJ1-1; D is uncertain. The clonotype originates from a female donor in good health and CMV-seropositive. CDR3 nucleotides: TGCGCCAGCAGACCTAACCTGATAATGAACACTGAAGCTTTCTTT. As protein: CASRPNLIMNTEAFF.